This TCR beta chain emerged from a study of blood T cell repertoires in COVID-19. On the study more broadly: Sources were T cells, B-cell-depleted T cells, or PBMCs; the material itself was cDNA or gDNA.

The V end was cut by 4 bases, the J end by 0 bases, with 11 bases between. Germline assignment: CDR1 KGHDR and CDR2 SFDVKD. The CDR3 is 15 amino acids. The authors' processing: The authors estimated nucleated cell counts from reference gene primer amplification. Sequencing used immunoSEQ multiplex PCR; TCRdb keeps in-frame clones, though not all of them. V and J calls and clone size are given by that table; D and trimming were obtained from the DNA. Among some 100,000 clones listed, more than 85% were seen once. The V and J genes are TRBV24-1 and TRBJ2-5, with D maybe TRBD1 (6 bases). The sample taken for sequencing was peripheral blood. The TCR originated in a man in his 60s with acute or convalescent COVID-19. CDR3 protein: CATSDPDRYQETQYF. The CDR3 bases are TGTGCCACCAGTGACCCTGACAGGTACCAAGAGACCCAGTACTTC.